The clone carrying this T cell receptor beta chain occurred once. Antigen: not known. The junction shows a germline mismatch at one end, possibly a read error. No fewer than 7 million PBMCs went into each sample. A second PCR of about 7 to 12 cycles used a sample-barcoded 5' primer and a J-beta primer mix. TCRdb redid the calling of the 5' RACE reads with MiXCR, one entry per CDR3 protein. This sample has more than 500,000 distinct CDR3 sequences, with 25% to 30% found just once. CDR3 length: 15 amino acids. CDR1 and CDR2 from the germline V gene are SGHTA and FQGNSA. These data come from a study of blood T cells in healthy people across ages. Study-level information: Template switching caught about one barcoded beta molecule for each two T cells.

Whole-study findings and limits: CMV status of donors was unknown, possibly confounding expanded clonotype changes. Since the PBMCs were unsorted, naive and antigen-experienced cells could not be conclusively compared.

The J gene is TRBJ2-7, the V gene TRBV7-2; the D gene could be TRBD1 or TRBD2 (6 bases each). The TCR originated in a woman aged 65 to 85 in good health. The sample was blood. In nucleotides, the CDR3 is TGTGCCGGCAGCTTAGGTCGAGGGGGGACATACGAGCAGTACTTC. Protein sequence: CAGSLGRGGTYEQYF.